The clone carrying this TCR beta chain is judged medium-sized. The data were obtained in a study of T cells after posttransplantation cyclophosphamide. A marrow graft followed busulfan-fludarabine conditioning, with cyclophosphamide on days +3 and +4. Sequencing used immunoSEQ multiplex PCR; TCRdb keeps in-frame clones, though not all of them. Listed for the sample are around 8,000 clones, none seen a single time. There are 15 residues in the CDR3. Germline V gene data show CDR1 as SGHTA and CDR2 as FQGTGA. Trimming removed 5 bases from V and 2 bases from J, with 13 bases in between. Sequenced here: PBMCs, sampled after allogeneic stem cell transplant with posttransplant cyclophosphamide. The genes are TRBV7-3 and TRBJ2-1; unclear D gene. The receptor's source is a female patient in her forties or fifties who received an allogeneic stem cell transplant from a related donor, was CMV-positive, and had no GVHD. The graft donor may have contributed some T cells. Written as DNA, the CDR3 is TGTGCCAGCAGCCCCGAGGTGACAACCTACAATGAGCAGTTCTTC. Amino acids: CASSPEVTTYNEQFF.